The 14 T cell receptor beta chains in this list originate from one sample, sequenced in a study of CD8+ T cells in alopecia areata. RNA was isolated and reverse transcribed to cDNA, the sequencing template. Here immunoSEQ multiplex PCR was the method, and the copy in TCRdb shows in-frame clones only, minus some. The table lists roughly 150,000 clones, 40% to 60% of them singletons. The material sequenced was CD8+ T cells sorted from blood, taken at week 0. The receptors stem from a human donor with alopecia areata.

The chain has TRBV7-8 and TRBJ2-1; D call uncertain. Trimming removed 6 bases from V and 7 bases from J, with 13 bases in between. The CDR3 spans 13 residues. From germline, CDR1 is SGHVS and CDR2 FQNEAQ. The CDR3 is CASRPMAGNEQFF. The CDR3 nucleotides read TGTGCCAGCAGGCCTATGGCCGGGAATGAGCAGTTCTTC.

The CDR3 spells CAWRDRDYTF. DNA of the CDR3: TGTGCCTGGAGGGACAGGGACTACACCTTC. The chain combines TRBV30 with TRBJ1-2, with 8 nucleotides matching TRBD1. J was trimmed by 10 bases and V by 3 bases; bases with no gene match: 1. From germline, CDR1 is GTSNPN and CDR2 SVGIG (reference sequence). The CDR3 loop spans 10 amino acids.

V is TRBV7-9 and J is TRBJ2-7; 9 nucleotides agree with TRBD1. Germline CDR1 and CDR2: SEHNR and FQNEAQ (reference sequence). This CDR3 contains 16 residues. With 6 bases clipped from V and 0 bases from J, the junction kept 9 bases outside the gene matches. CDR3 sequence: CASSSDRGKSSYEQYF. The CDR3 DNA is TGTGCCAGCAGTTCCGACAGGGGGAAGAGCTCCTACGAGCAGTACTTC.

On this clone: The germline gene is not matched at one end of the junction; a read error may be the cause. This chain joins TRBV9 and TRBJ2-7; D not certain. The V gene's germline CDR1 is SGDLS and CDR2 YYNGEE. The CDR3 has 9 residues. CDR3 sequence reads: CASGPEPSF. The CDR3 coding sequence is TGTGCCAGCGGACCGGAACCGAGCTTC. The full variable domain, in which reference TRBV9 and TRBJ2-7 provide the parts outside the CDR3, is DSGVTQTPKHLITATGQRVTLRCSPRSGDLSVYWYQQSLDQGLQFLIQYYNGEERAKGNILERFSAQQFPDLHSELNLSSLELGDSALYFCASGPEPSFGPGTRLTVT.

This clone has more than one count but fewer than ten. The V and J genes are TRBV6-6 and TRBJ2-1; TRBD1 aligns across 8 bases. The CDR3 contains 15 residues. Germline CDR1 and CDR2: MNHNY and SVGAGI (reference sequence). Trimming removed 0 bases from V and 8 bases from J; junction bases left unmatched: 6. The CDR3 loop reads CASSYSQGDFDEQFF. The CDR3 DNA is TGTGCCAGCAGTTACTCACAGGGGGACTTCGATGAGCAGTTCTTC.

V usage is TRBV7-8 and J usage is TRBJ2-5; no clear D. The CDR3 loop spans 10 amino acids. Trimming left V 6 bases short and J 4 bases short, with 3 bases between. Germline lookup yields CDR1 SGHVS and CDR2 FQNEAQ. CDR3 amino acids: CASRGETQYF. In nucleotides, the CDR3 is TGTGCCAGCAGGGGAGAGACCCAGTACTTC.

The chain joins TRBV15 to TRBJ1-6; 10 bases agree with TRBD1. Unmatched junction bases numbered 8, after V lost 8 bases and J lost 13 bases. Germline assignment: CDR1 LNHNV and CDR2 YYDKDF (reference sequence). The CDR3 is 13 amino acids. The CDR3 region is CATRDRGPGPLHF. As DNA, the CDR3 is TGTGCCACCCGGGACAGGGGTCCGGGGCCCCTCCACTTT.

This clone was recorded at least ten times. The genes are TRBV5-1 and TRBJ2-1; 8 bases are a match to TRBD1. Germline CDR1 and CDR2: SGHRS and YFSETQ. V lost 4 bases to trimming and J lost 6 bases; unmatched junction nucleotides: 3. The CDR3 is 13 amino acids. The CDR3 nucleotides read TGCGCCAGCAGCCCAGACAGGGGCAATGAGCAGTTCTTC. This translates into CASSPDRGNEQFF. The full variable domain, rest sourced from reference TRBV5-1 and TRBJ2-1, is KAGVTQTPRYLIKTRGQQVTLSCSPISGHRSVSWYQQTPGQGLQFLFEYFSETQRNKGNFPGRFSGRQFSNSRSEMNVSTLELGDSALYLCASSPDRGNEQFFGPGTRLTVL.

This clone was picked up a small number of times. This chain links TRBV29-1 with TRBJ2-7; 10 bases are a match to TRBD1. This CDR3 comprises 15 residues. Germline V gene lookup returns CDR1 SQVTM and CDR2 ANQGSEA. Losses at the gene ends were 0 bases for V and 3 bases for J; bases not matched to a gene: 5. This chain's CDR3 is CSVEERQGANYEQYF. CDR3 coding DNA: TGCAGCGTTGAAGAACGACAGGGGGCAAACTACGAGCAGTACTTC.

In its sample, this clone was seen a few times. The chain joins TRBV27 to TRBJ2-7; maybe TRBD1 (5 bases). Germline V CDR1 and CDR2: MNHEY, SMNVEV (reference sequence). The CDR3 length is 14 residues. Trimming left V 5 bases short and J 0 bases short, with 11 bases between. The CDR3 reads CASSGVDNSYEQYF. The CDR3 nucleotides read TGTGCCAGCAGTGGAGTGGACAACTCCTACGAGCAGTACTTC.

The rearrangement uses TRBV6-5 and TRBJ2-5, with a weak D call TRBD2 (6 bases). Germline CDR1 is MNHEY and CDR2 is SVGAGI. V was clipped by 0 bases and J by 5 bases, with 13 bases between them. The length of the CDR3 is 15 residues. Written as DNA, the CDR3 is TGTGCCAGCAGTTACTCGCGGGGTTCAGGGGAGACCCAGTACTTC. Amino acid sequence: CASSYSRGSGETQYF.

The rearrangement joins TRBV7-6 to TRBJ2-7; unclear D gene. V dropped 2 bases and J dropped 2 bases, with 10 bases sitting between them. Per the germline V gene, CDR1 is SGHVS and CDR2 is FNYEAQ. The CDR3 runs 14 residues. The CDR3 sequence is CASSLSTSTYEQYF. DNA of the CDR3: TGTGCCAGCAGCTTATCCACGTCCACCTACGAGCAGTACTTC.

This rearrangement joins TRBV5-1 to TRBJ1-1; D might be TRBD1 (6 bases). Looked up from germline, CDR1 is SGHRS and CDR2 is YFSETQ. The CDR3 runs to 15 residues. The V gene lost 0 bases and the J gene lost 4 bases, with 13 bases spanning the gap. The CDR3 is CASSLAGRGTTEAFF. For the CDR3, the DNA is TGCGCCAGCAGCTTGGCGGGTAGGGGGACCACTGAAGCTTTCTTT.

About this clone itself: Other DNA sequences from this sample encode an identical CDR3 as well. The chain employs TRBV30 and TRBJ1-5; maybe TRBD1 (5 bases). V was pared by 5 bases and J by 2 bases, with 10 bases between. CDR3 size: 13 residues. CDR1 and CDR2 (germline): GTSNPN, SVGIG (reference sequence). CDR3 coding DNA: TGTGCCTGGGGGACTGGGGGCAATCAGCCCCAGCATTTT. Encoded protein: CAWGTGGNQPQHF.